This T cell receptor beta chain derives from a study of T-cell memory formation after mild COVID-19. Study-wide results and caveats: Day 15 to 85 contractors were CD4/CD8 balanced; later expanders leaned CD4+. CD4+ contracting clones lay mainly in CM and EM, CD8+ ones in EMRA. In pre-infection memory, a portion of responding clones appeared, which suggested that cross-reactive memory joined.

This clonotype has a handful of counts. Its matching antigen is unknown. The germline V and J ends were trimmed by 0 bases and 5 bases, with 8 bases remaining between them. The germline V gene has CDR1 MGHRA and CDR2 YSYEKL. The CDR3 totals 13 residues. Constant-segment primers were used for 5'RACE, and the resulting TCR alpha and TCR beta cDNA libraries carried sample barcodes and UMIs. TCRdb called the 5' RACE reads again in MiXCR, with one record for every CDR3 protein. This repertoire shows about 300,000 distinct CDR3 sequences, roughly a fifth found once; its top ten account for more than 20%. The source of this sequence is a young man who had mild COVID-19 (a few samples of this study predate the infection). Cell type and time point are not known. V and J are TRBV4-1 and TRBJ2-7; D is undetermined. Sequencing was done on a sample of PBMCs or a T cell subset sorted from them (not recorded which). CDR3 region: CASSQDAGHEQYV. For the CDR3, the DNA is TGCGCCAGCAGCCAAGATGCCGGCCACGAGCAGTACGTC.